This T cell receptor (beta chain) emerged from a study of shared clonotypes between healthy human individuals. Germline V gene sequence: CDR1 MDHEN, CDR2 SYDVKM. Germline trimming cut 2 bases from V and 0 bases from J; bases unmatched to any gene: 11. The CDR3 sequence is 19 residues long. The repertoire was sequenced with immunoSEQ multiplex PCR; TCRdb's copy has only in-frame clones and lacks some. The sample shows over 800,000 clones, around 92% of them seen only once. Naive CD8 isolation took CD45RO-negative cells positively selected for CCR7 and excluded terminally differentiated effector memory CD45RA+ cells.

The sequence came from a man aged 25 to 40 in good health. Sequencing was done on a sample of naive CD8+ T cells sorted from blood. This chain links TRBV28 with TRBJ2-5; 11 bases fit TRBD1. Here the CDR3 DNA reads TGTGCCAGCAGTTTACGGACAGGGGGCGCCTCCCTGAACCAAGAGACCCAGTACTTC. Translating gives CASSLRTGGASLNQETQYF.